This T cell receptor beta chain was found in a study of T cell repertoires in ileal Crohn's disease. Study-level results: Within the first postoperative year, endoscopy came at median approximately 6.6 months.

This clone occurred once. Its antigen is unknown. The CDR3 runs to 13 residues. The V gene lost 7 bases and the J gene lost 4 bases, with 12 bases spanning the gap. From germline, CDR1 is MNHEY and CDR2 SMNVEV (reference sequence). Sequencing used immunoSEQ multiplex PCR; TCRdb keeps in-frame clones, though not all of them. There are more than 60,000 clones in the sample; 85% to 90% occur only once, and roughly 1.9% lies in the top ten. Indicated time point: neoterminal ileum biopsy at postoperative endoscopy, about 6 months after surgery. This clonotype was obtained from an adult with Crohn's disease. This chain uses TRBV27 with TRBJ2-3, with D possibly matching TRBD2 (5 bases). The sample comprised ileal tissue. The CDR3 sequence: CASKIPGADTQYF. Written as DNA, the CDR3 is TGTGCCAGCAAGATCCCCGGGGCAGATACGCAGTATTTT.